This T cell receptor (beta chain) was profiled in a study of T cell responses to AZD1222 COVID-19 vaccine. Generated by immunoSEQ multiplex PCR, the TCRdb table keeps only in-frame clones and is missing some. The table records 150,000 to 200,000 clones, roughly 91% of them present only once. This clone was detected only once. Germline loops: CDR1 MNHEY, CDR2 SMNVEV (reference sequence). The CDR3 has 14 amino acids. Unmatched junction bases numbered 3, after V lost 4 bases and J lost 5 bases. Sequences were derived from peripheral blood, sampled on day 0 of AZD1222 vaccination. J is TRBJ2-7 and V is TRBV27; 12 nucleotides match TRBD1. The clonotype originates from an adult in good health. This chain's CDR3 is CASSSGTGGNEQYF. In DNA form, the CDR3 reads TGTGCCAGCAGTTCCGGGACAGGGGGCAACGAGCAGTACTTC.